Listed below are T cell receptor beta chains from one sample, sequenced in a study of blood T cells in healthy people across ages. TCRdb used MiXCR to reprocess the 5' RACE reads, holding one entry per CDR3 protein. The sample has around 900,000 distinct CDR3 sequences, 29% seen once. Sequenced input: blood. The receptors here all came from a woman of 80 years or more in good health. Each CDR3 is given with its conserved first and last residue. The D gene is left open where the match is weak. Size is omitted from some rows. Given values are once, few, many or a class for expanded clones.

TRBJ2-1 TRBV6-5 many . CASQGGGYNEQFF TGTGCCAGCCAGGGGGGTGGATACAATGAGCAGTTCTTC
TRBJ2-1 TRBV30 many . CACLGHYNEQFF TGTGCCTGTTTGGGTCACTACAATGAGCAGTTCTTC
TRBJ1-4 TRBV3-1 once TRBD1 CASSQVGRGIEKLFF TGTGCCAGCAGCCAAGTGGGCAGGGGGATCGAGAAACTGTTTTTT
TRBJ1-1 TRBV5-1 many . CASGKGEPGTEAFF TGCGCCAGCGGAAAAGGGGAGCCCGGGACTGAAGCTTTCTTT
TRBJ1-2 TRBV30 . . CAWSVTGPYGYTF TGTGCCTGGAGTGTAACAGGGCCCTATGGCTACACCTTC
TRBJ2-5 TRBV11-3 . TRBD2 CASSLLAGDLDEQYF TGTGCCAGCAGCTTGCTAGCGGGGGATTTAGATGAGCAGTACTTC
TRBJ2-3 TRBV21-1 many . CASSSGESTDTQYF TGTGCCAGCAGTAGCGGGGAAAGCACAGATACGCAGTATTTT
TRBJ1-3 TRBV7-2 few . CASSPDSGNTIYF TGTGCCAGCAGCCCGGACTCTGGAAACACCATATATTTT
TRBJ2-3 TRBV30 . . CAWSDRNVKDTQYF TGTGCCTGGAGTGATAGAAACGTAAAAGATACGCAGTATTTT
TRBJ1-1 TRBV7-2 . . CASSRQVGNTEAFF TGTGCCAGCAGCCGACAGGTTGGGAACACTGAAGCTTTCTTT
TRBJ1-2 TRBV29-1 many . CSVAGDLYGYTF TGCAGCGTCGCTGGGGATCTCTATGGCTACACCTTC
TRBJ1-1 TRBV10-3 once . CAITARGGYTEAFF TGTGCCATCACTGCTAGAGGAGGCTACACTGAAGCTTTCTTT
TRBJ2-1 TRBV12-3/TRBV12-4 . . CASTTGTLNERFF TGTGCCAGCACCACCGGGACACTCAATGAGCGGTTCTTC
TRBJ2-3 TRBV12-3/TRBV12-4 few . CASSLITYSADTQYF TGTGCCAGCAGTTTGATCACCTACAGCGCAGATACGCAGTATTTT
TRBJ1-6 TRBV7-2 many . CASSLVSLRGRSYNSPLHF TGTGCCAGCAGCTTAGTATCCCTCAGGGGACGATCCTATAATTCACCCCTCCACTTT
TRBJ2-3 TRBV9 many . CASSFRDGDTDTQYF TGTGCCAGCAGCTTTAGGGACGGAGACACAGATACGCAGTATTTT
TRBJ2-5 TRBV20-1 many . CSAPSGFVETQYF TGCAGTGCTCCGTCAGGGTTTGTGGAGACCCAGTACTTC
TRBJ2-4 TRBV12-3/TRBV12-4 . . CASSFGVAKSIQYF TGTGCCAGCAGTTTCGGGGTAGCCAAAAGCATTCAGTACTTC
TRBJ2-6 TRBV27 . . CASSLDGSTGANVLTF TGTGCCAGCAGTCTCGACGGCTCGACTGGGGCCAACGTCCTGACTTTC
TRBJ2-7 TRBV2 many . CASRPLVVYEQYF TGTGCCAGCAGGCCGTTAGTCGTCTACGAGCAGTACTTC
TRBJ2-1 TRBV18 . . CVSSPRDNEQFF TGTGTCAGCTCACCACGGGACAATGAGCAGTTCTTC
TRBJ1-2 TRBV4-1 . . CASSQDPDTMGYTF TGCGCCAGCAGCCAAGATCCAGACACTATGGGCTACACCTTC
TRBJ1-5 TRBV9 . . CASGEVEQPQHF TGTGCCAGCGGGGAAGTCGAGCAGCCCCAGCATTTT
TRBJ1-6 TRBV12-3/TRBV12-4 few TRBD1 CASSLGGTGRGLSPLHF TGTGCCAGCAGTTTAGGCGGGACAGGCCGCGGCCTCTCACCCCTCCACTTT
TRBJ2-4 TRBV7-2 many TRBD2 CASSLEASGGVKAKNIQYF TGTGCCAGCAGCTTAGAGGCTAGCGGGGGGGTAAAAGCCAAAAACATTCAGTACTTC
TRBJ1-6 TRBV7-2 many . CASSIRGPNSPLHF TGTGCCAGCAGCATAAGGGGACCTAATTCACCCCTCCACTTT
TRBJ1-2 TRBV12-3/TRBV12-4 many TRBD1 CASGLDRNGYTF TGTGCCAGCGGCCTGGACAGGAATGGCTACACCTTC
TRBJ2-6 TRBV11-2 many TRBD1 CASSPGGTGLTSGANVLTF TGTGCCAGCAGCCCCGGCGGGACAGGGTTAACCTCTGGGGCCAACGTCCTGACTTTC
TRBJ1-2 TRBV4-3 many . CASSQHTGPRQANYGYTF TGCGCCAGCAGCCAGCACACGGGACCCCGGCAGGCTAACTATGGCTACACCTTC
TRBJ2-5 TRBV5-1 many TRBD1 CASSVGQGSETQYF TGCGCCAGCAGCGTGGGACAGGGCTCGGAGACCCAGTACTTC
TRBJ2-2 TRBV24-1 . . CATSDPGLRELFF TGTGCCACCAGTGACCCCGGACTGAGGGAGCTGTTTTTT